Each of the 19 T cell receptor beta chains below was sequenced from the same sample in a study of T cell clones after liver transplantation. Libraries were prepared by immunoSEQ multiplex PCR; TCRdb keeps only in-frame clonotypes and omits some of them. In the table there are 95,000 to 110,000 clones, around 80% of which are singletons. Sequenced here: CD4+ T cells from blood, sampled around 44 months after liver transplant. These receptors all stem from a human patient who received a liver transplant. Some T cells may be graft donor cells.

This sequence joins TRBV30 and TRBJ1-1; D uncertain. V lost 0 bases, J lost 3 bases, and 8 bases lay in between. The CDR3 has 13 residues. CDR1 and CDR2 (germline): GTSNPN, SVGIG (reference sequence). As DNA, the CDR3 is TGTGCCTGGAGTGTAAACGGAGACACTGAAGCTTTCTTT. Its translation: CAWSVNGDTEAFF.

This chain uses TRBV28 with TRBJ2-3; D may be TRBD2 (6 bases). The CDR3 spans 17 residues. Germline V CDR1 and CDR2: MDHEN, SYDVKM. V was shortened by 6 bases and J by 3 bases, with 22 bases between the two germline ends. CDR3 nucleotide sequence: TGTGCCAGCAGACCATCCCCCACGGGAGAAGTAACAGATACGCAGTATTTT. This codes for CASRPSPTGEVTDTQYF.

The V call is TRBV9, the J call TRBJ2-5; 9 bases fit TRBD1. Per germline, CDR1 SGDLS and CDR2 YYNGEE. V gave up 4 bases and J gave up 5 bases; unmatched junction bases: 3. The length of the CDR3 is 13 residues. The chain's CDR3 is CASSIGQGETQYF. CDR3 coding DNA: TGTGCCAGCAGCATAGGACAGGGGGAGACCCAGTACTTC. Based on the CDR3 plus reference TRBV9 and TRBJ2-5, the full variable domain is DSGVTQTPKHLITATGQRVTLRCSPRSGDLSVYWYQQSLDQGLQFLIQYYNGEERAKGNILERFSAQQFPDLHSELNLSSLELGDSALYFCASSIGQGETQYFGPGTRLLVL.

The rearrangement links TRBV19 to TRBJ2-6, with TRBD1 as a possible D gene (5 bases). Between the trimmed V and J ends, which lost 3 bases and 1 base, there was a span of 7 bases. From germline, CDR1 is LNHDA and CDR2 SQIVND (reference sequence). CDR3 length equals 15 residues. The CDR3, as DNA: TGTGCCAGTAGTATGCCAGGGTCTGGGGCCAACGTCCTGACTTTC. The encoded protein is CASSMPGSGANVLTF.

The gene calls are TRBV2 and TRBJ2-7; the D gene is possibly TRBD2 (5 bases). Germline V gives CDR1 SNHLY, CDR2 FYNNEI. This CDR3 is 13 amino acids long. V was clipped by 2 bases and J by 6 bases, with 11 bases between them. CDR3: CASSELVAGEQYF. The CDR3 DNA is TGTGCCAGCAGTGAATTGGTCGCGGGCGAGCAGTACTTC. The full variable domain, in which reference TRBV2 and TRBJ2-7 provide the parts outside the CDR3, is EPEVTQTPSHQVTQMGQEVILRCVPISNHLYFYWYRQILGQKVEFLVSFYNNEISEKSEIFDDQFSVERPDGSNFTLKIRSTKLEDSAMYFCASSELVAGEQYFGPGTRLTVT.

CDR3 region: CAWNEGSEETQYF. Here the CDR3 DNA reads TGTGCCTGGAACGAGGGTTCGGAAGAGACCCAGTACTTC. The J gene is TRBJ2-5, the V gene TRBV30; possible D gene TRBD2, 5 bases. The CDR3 is made up of 13 amino acids. Deletions cut 4 bases from V and 3 bases from J, with 12 bases between. Germline loops: CDR1 GTSNPN, CDR2 SVGIG (reference sequence).

This chain connects TRBV18 to TRBJ2-1, with D possibly matching TRBD1 (5 bases). Trimming stripped 6 bases from V and 7 bases from J, with 10 bases between. Germline-derived CDR1 and CDR2 are KGHSH and LQKENI. The CDR3 totals 12 residues. The CDR3 reads CASSPKGNEQFF. The CDR3 DNA follows: TGTGCCAGCTCGCCGAAGGGGAATGAGCAGTTCTTC.

The chain joins TRBV19 to TRBJ1-4; tentative D call: TRBD1 (6 bases). Germline lookup yields CDR1 LNHDA and CDR2 SQIVND (reference sequence). This CDR3 contains 15 residues. The V end lost 6 bases, the J end lost 0 bases, and 11 bases lay between the germline ends. DNA of the CDR3: TGTGCCAGTAGCGGGACATTCCCAACTAATGAAAAACTGTTTTTT. This sequence encodes CASSGTFPTNEKLFF.

This clone was seen more than once but under ten times. This chain connects TRBV6-5 to TRBJ2-7; perhaps TRBD2 as D (6 bases). CDR3 length: 15 residues. CDR1 is MNHEY, CDR2 SVGAGI, per germline. V lost 2 bases to trimming and J lost 3 bases, with 14 bases between them. Written as DNA, the CDR3 is TGTGCCAGCAGTTACGGGGGGACTCCGGGCTACGAGCAGTACTTC. Amino acid sequence: CASSYGGTPGYEQYF.

To note about this clone: This same CDR3 is encoded by further DNA sequences in the sample. This chain joins TRBV7-9 and TRBJ1-2, with a weak D call TRBD1 (6 bases). The germline V and J ends were trimmed by 5 bases and 0 bases, with 7 bases remaining between them. The CDR3 is 13 residues long. Germline CDR1 SEHNR, CDR2 FQNEAQ (reference sequence). CDR3 bases: TGTGCCAGCAGCCGGGACACTAACTATGGCTACACCTTC. Translation gives CASSRDTNYGYTF.

The chain uses TRBV7-9 and TRBJ1-6, with TRBD1 matching 7 bases. Germline CDR1 reads SEHNR; CDR2 reads FQNEAQ (reference sequence). The J segment lost 0 bases and the V segment lost 5 bases, leaving 4 bases of the junction unmatched. This CDR3 contains 16 residues. The CDR3 coding sequence is TGTGCCAGCAGCCCGGGACAGAGCTCCTATAATTCACCCCTCCACTTT. Amino acids: CASSPGQSSYNSPLHF.

The chain joins TRBV6-1 to TRBJ2-6; tentative D call: TRBD1 (6 bases). CDR1 is MNHNS and CDR2 is SASEGT in the germline V gene. The germline V and J ends were trimmed by 7 bases and 2 bases, with 12 bases remaining between them. The CDR3 runs 15 residues. In nucleotides, the CDR3 is TGTGCCAGCAATATAGACAGGACTGGGGCCAACGTCCTGACTTTC. Translation: CASNIDRTGANVLTF.

The CDR3 region is CASSVAGQRGYNEQFF. As DNA, the CDR3 is TGTGCCAGCAGCGTAGCGGGCCAGCGGGGATACAATGAGCAGTTCTTC. The chain is built from TRBV9 and TRBJ2-1; 7 bases align to TRBD2. J was trimmed by 4 bases and V by 0 bases; bases with no gene match: 7. The CDR3 consists of 16 residues. Germline assignment: CDR1 SGDLS and CDR2 YYNGEE.

The chain uses TRBV14 and TRBJ1-1; possible D gene TRBD1, 5 bases. CDR1 SGHDN and CDR2 FVKESK come from the germline V gene. The CDR3 is made up of 16 amino acids. The V gene lost 0 bases and the J gene lost 5 bases, with 16 bases spanning the gap. In DNA, the CDR3 is TGTGCCAGCAGCCAAGATCTGGGGGAGGTTTATACTGAAGCTTTCTTT. Its protein is CASSQDLGEVYTEAFF.

Details on this clone: The sample holds other DNA sequences that translate to the same CDR3. J is TRBJ2-7 and V is TRBV7-6; D is uncertain. In germline, CDR1 is SGHVS, CDR2 FNYEAQ. The CDR3 sequence is 13 residues long. V was cut by 3 bases and J by 2 bases, with 8 bases left in between. In DNA, the CDR3 is TGTGCCAGCAGCTTCGGACGAACCTACGAGCAGTACTTC. It encodes CASSFGRTYEQYF. The whole variable domain, remainder taken from reference TRBV7-6 and TRBJ2-7, is GAGVSQSPRYKVTKRGQDVALRCDPISGHVSLYWYRQALGQGPEFLTYFNYEAQQDKSGLPNDRFSAERPEGSISTLTIQRTEQRDSAMYRCASSFGRTYEQYFGPGTRLTVT.

V gene TRBV5-4 combines with J gene TRBJ2-2, with D perhaps matching TRBD1 (6 bases). V lost 0 bases and J lost 1, with 19 bases in between. CDR3 size: 19 residues. Germline assignment: CDR1 SGHNT and CDR2 YYREEE (reference sequence). CDR3 in DNA: TGTGCCAGCAGCTTGGGTAGGGGGAGTCCGACTTTGAACACCGGGGAGCTGTTTTTT. The encoded protein is CASSLGRGSPTLNTGELFF.

Notes on this clone: The same CDR3 is also encoded by other DNA sequences in this sample. This rearrangement joins TRBV6-6 to TRBJ2-7; D is perhaps TRBD1 (8 bases). Germline CDR1 and CDR2: MNHNY and SVGAGI (reference sequence). Trimming removed 5 bases from V and 4 bases from J, with 15 bases in between. The length of the CDR3 is 14 residues. CDR3 sequence (DNA): TGTGCCAGCAGTCAAACAGGGGGGGTGTACGAGCAGTACTTC. Its protein product is CASSQTGGVYEQYF.

The chain couples TRBV6-6 to TRBJ1-5; D not resolved. Germline CDR1 is MNHNY and CDR2 is SVGAGI (reference sequence). This CDR3 has 14 amino acids. V was cut by 2 bases and J by 4 bases, with 9 bases left in between. CDR3 sequence: CASSYRQNNQPQHF. The CDR3 DNA is TGTGCCAGCAGTTACAGGCAGAATAATCAGCCCCAGCATTTT.

The chain links TRBV7-2 to TRBJ2-2; 9 nucleotides agree with TRBD1. The ends lost 5 bases at V and 6 bases at J; junction bases unmatched: 7. CDR3 length: 15 residues. The germline V gene encodes CDR1 SGHTA and CDR2 FQGNSA. CDR3 loop: CASSQGQGMAGELFF. The CDR3 nucleotides read TGTGCCAGCAGCCAGGGACAGGGAATGGCCGGGGAGCTGTTTTTT.